This T cell receptor beta chain stems from a study of T-cell reconstitution after alpha-beta-depleted transplantation in children (dated by TCRdb to about 2016). Background on the whole study: Using TCR repertoire profiling, the study followed T-cell immune reconstitution in a quantitative way in children after TCRalphabeta/CD19-depleted allogeneic hematopoietic cell transplantation.

Trimming at the junction amounts to 10 bases on V and 3 bases on J, and the germline ends lie 13 bases apart. Including the terminal cysteine and phenylalanine, the CDR3 comprises 12 residues. Only the CDR3 DNA is retained, 36 bases long and in frame from the first base. Of note for this clonotype: Its antigen specificity is not known. Per-nucleotide qualities are absent, and no much larger clonotype sits a single base away.

Libraries were prepared through PCR. TCRdb names Illumina HiSeq 2500 as the instrument used. To normalize quantification of the TCRbeta repertoire, the TCR libraries were built with molecular barcoding that relied on unique molecular identifiers. TCRdb's own reprocessing of the public reads used fastp at Q25 and MiXCR and kept productive beta chains. Rows merge per CDR3 protein into single entries with the most common DNA and genes. The sample data list just under 550,000 distinct CDR3 sequences, and about 16% of these were observed just once. The leading ten clones occupy around 3.3% of the sample. Sequenced material: PBMCs from the stem cell graft donor, taken from the stem cell graft. This chain joins TRBV6-7 to TRBJ2-7, with the D gene call left open. TRBV6-7 is designated an ORF whose function remains uncertain. This receptor was obtained from a human donor who donated a stem cell graft to a child with acute lymphoblastic leukemia. The sequenced DNA is TGTGCCATTTCATTGCAGAGCTACGAGCAGTACTTC. It translates to CAISLQSYEQYF.